The 32 T cell receptor beta chains in this list originate from one sample, sequenced in a study of T cells in localized non-small cell lung cancer (dated by TCRdb to between 2020 and 2021). Receptor libraries were prepared by the immunoSEQ multiplex PCR assay. TCRdb holds this immuneACCESS table with in-frame rearrangements only. Some clones are missing; in checked studies, unresolved V genes explain under half, and the rest has no known cause. This sample is represented by more than 20,000 clones; 86% of them were singletons. Roughly an eighth of the sample comes from the top ten. The material sequenced was peripheral blood, taken before any cancer treatment. These TCRs come from a female donor aged 60 or older with stage I lung adenocarcinoma.

The V and J genes are TRBV9 and TRBJ2-7; 9 nucleotides align to TRBD1. V lost 3 bases, J lost 6 bases, and 7 bases stayed unmatched. Looked up from germline, CDR1 is SGDLS and CDR2 is YYNGEE. CDR3 length: 14 amino acids. The CDR3 DNA follows: TGTGCCAGCAGCGGACAACCGACAGGGGGCGAGCAGTACTTC. As protein: CASSGQPTGGEQYF.

The genes are TRBV30 and TRBJ1-2; 8 bases match TRBD1. The V gene end was trimmed by 4 bases and the J gene end by 2 bases; junction bases not matched to a gene: 3. Per germline, CDR1 GTSNPN and CDR2 SVGIG (reference sequence). The CDR3 has 13 residues. Here the CDR3 DNA reads TGTGCCTGGAATGGACAGGGAAACTATGGCTACACCTTC. Its translation is CAWNGQGNYGYTF.

The chain is built from TRBV27 and TRBJ1-1; D might be TRBD1 (6 bases). V was shortened by 6 bases and J by 3 bases, with 20 bases between the two germline ends. This CDR3 region has 16 residues. From germline, CDR1 is MNHEY and CDR2 SMNVEV (reference sequence). CDR3 in amino acids: CASSPGGGIWDTEAFF. The CDR3 coding sequence is TGTGCCAGCAGCCCGGGAGGGGGGATTTGGGACACTGAAGCTTTCTTT.

The rearrangement uses TRBV4-1 and TRBJ1-6, with TRBD1 as a possible D gene (5 bases). The V end lost 4 bases, the J end lost 8 bases, and 15 bases lay between the germline ends. The CDR3 extends over 15 amino acids. Germline V lookup: CDR1 MGHRA, CDR2 YSYEKL. The CDR3 region is CASSPRAGGDSPLHF. The CDR3 DNA reads TGCGCCAGCAGCCCAAGAGCTGGGGGGGATTCACCCCTCCACTTT.

The rearrangement links TRBV6-4 to TRBJ2-3; maybe TRBD2 (6 bases). Looked up from germline, CDR1 is MRHNA and CDR2 is SNTAGT. Trimming took off 5 bases at V and 5 bases at J, with 8 bases between the two ends. The CDR3 totals 12 residues. The CDR3 spells CASSRGIDTQYF. CDR3 nucleotide sequence: TGTGCCAGCAGTCGCGGGATAGATACGCAGTATTTT.

This chain joins TRBV5-1 and TRBJ1-1, with 8 bases identical to TRBD1. The CDR3 consists of 14 residues. The V segment lost 5 bases and the J segment 3 bases; nucleotides outside the gene matches: 6. The germline V gene has CDR1 SGHRS and CDR2 YFSETQ. The CDR3 sequence: CASSPDRGYTEAFF. The CDR3 DNA is TGCGCCAGCAGTCCTGACAGGGGATACACTGAAGCTTTCTTT.

V is TRBV5-6 and J is TRBJ2-5, with 10 bases that match TRBD1. The CDR3 length is 17 residues. Losses at the gene ends were 4 bases for V and 5 bases for J; bases not matched to a gene: 14. Per germline, CDR1 SGHDT and CDR2 YYEEEE. CDR3 sequence (DNA): TGTGCCAGCAGCCCAGTGCCTGGGACAGGGGAAGGGGAGACCCAGTACTTC. It yields the protein CASSPVPGTGEGETQYF. Using reference TRBV5-6 and TRBJ2-5 for the parts outside the CDR3, the full variable domain is DAGVTQSPTHLIKTRGQQVTLRCSPKSGHDTVSWYQQALGQGPQFIFQYYEEEERQRGNFPDRFSGHQFPNYSSELNVNALLLGDSALYLCASSPVPGTGEGETQYFGPGTRLLVL.

The J gene is TRBJ1-4, the V gene TRBV19; 9 nucleotides line up with TRBD1. CDR3 length: 15 residues. The V gene's germline CDR1 is LNHDA and CDR2 SQIVND (reference sequence). The J segment lost 4 bases and the V segment lost 6 bases, leaving 6 bases of the junction unmatched. The CDR3 DNA is TGTGCCAGTAGGATCAGGACAGGGGATAATGAAAAACTGTTTTTT. The encoded protein is CASRIRTGDNEKLFF.

This clone was seen more than once but under ten times. V and J are TRBV19 and TRBJ1-5, with TRBD1 matching over 7 bases. Germline trimming cut 6 bases from V and 0 bases from J; bases unmatched to any gene: 14. The germline V gene has CDR1 LNHDA and CDR2 SQIVND (reference sequence). The CDR3 has 18 residues. This CDR3 is CASSKRSGTDFSNQPQHF. The CDR3 DNA is TGTGCCAGTAGCAAACGATCCGGGACAGATTTTAGCAATCAGCCCCAGCATTTT. The full variable domain, completed using reference TRBV19 and TRBJ1-5, is DGGITQSPKYLFRKEGQNVTLSCEQNLNHDAMYWYRQDPGQGLRLIYYSQIVNDFQKGDIAEGYSVSREKKESFPLTVTSAQKNPTAFYLCASSKRSGTDFSNQPQHFGDGTRLSIL.

This clone appeared once. J is TRBJ1-1 and V is TRBV6-1; no clear D. The V end was cut by 0 bases, the J end by 6 bases, with 5 bases between. The CDR3 is 12 amino acids. Germline CDR1 is MNHNS and CDR2 is SASEGT. CDR3 sequence reads: CASSEAVAEAFF. As DNA, the CDR3 is TGTGCCAGCAGTGAAGCGGTGGCTGAAGCTTTCTTT.

The rearrangement joins TRBV6-1 to TRBJ2-7, with 7 positions matching TRBD1. Looked up from germline, CDR1 is MNHNS and CDR2 is SASEGT. Trimming removed 2 bases from V and 2 bases from J; junction bases left unmatched: 18. The CDR3 is 19 amino acids. The CDR3 spells CASSEREGASIQGTYEQYF. The CDR3 DNA is TGTGCCAGCAGTGAAAGAGAGGGGGCCTCTATCCAGGGAACCTACGAGCAGTACTTC.

This clone was seen once. J is TRBJ1-4 and V is TRBV5-6; 7 bases align to TRBD1. With V trimmed by 1 base and J by 5 bases, 5 bases remained unmatched. Germline CDR1 and CDR2: SGHDT and YYEEEE. The CDR3 sequence is 15 residues long. The CDR3 here is CASSLRLTGNEKLFF. The CDR3, as DNA: TGTGCCAGCAGCTTGAGGCTGACAGGGAATGAAAAACTGTTTTTT.

The chain joins TRBV11-2 to TRBJ2-1; 9 bases agree with TRBD2. The CDR3 extends over 15 amino acids. After removal of 0 bases from V and 9 bases from J, the junction contained 6 bases not matched to a gene. Germline CDR1 reads SGHAT; CDR2 reads FQNNGV. CDR3 in amino acids: CASSLEGTSIVEQFF. The DNA of the CDR3 is TGTGCCAGCAGCTTAGAAGGGACTAGCATAGTTGAGCAGTTCTTC.

The rearrangement uses TRBV6-1 and TRBJ1-2; unclear D gene. Looked up from germline, CDR1 is MNHNS and CDR2 is SASEGT. The CDR3 totals 11 residues. V dropped 6 bases and J dropped 4 bases, with 6 bases sitting between them. The CDR3 sequence: CASRQFYGYTF. The DNA of the CDR3 is TGTGCCAGCAGGCAGTTCTATGGCTACACCTTC.

The CDR3 sequence is CASSLFAGRDNEQFF. CDR3 DNA: TGTGCCAGCAGCTTATTCGCGGGACGAGACAATGAGCAGTTCTTC. V usage is TRBV11-3 and J usage is TRBJ2-1, with a possible D match to TRBD2 (6 bases). The length of the CDR3 is 15 residues. The V end lost 2 bases, the J end lost 5 bases, and 13 bases lay between the germline ends. CDR1 is SGHNT and CDR2 is YENEEA in the germline V gene.

This chain connects TRBV6-5 to TRBJ1-6; TRBD1 matches 9 bases. The CDR3 sequence is 15 residues long. V lost 4 bases and J lost 7; bases outside the gene matches: 5. Germline V CDR1 and CDR2: MNHEY, SVGAGI. The CDR3 region has the DNA TGTGCCAGCAGTTCATGGGACAGGGTGAATTCACCCCTCCACTTT. Its translation: CASSSWDRVNSPLHF.

This clone was detected only once. This rearrangement joins TRBV9 to TRBJ2-1, with a tentative D call TRBD2 (6 bases). CDR3 size: 16 residues. CDR1 and CDR2 (germline): SGDLS, YYNGEE. Deletions cut 0 bases from V and 5 bases from J, with 15 bases between. DNA for the CDR3: TGTGCCAGCAGCGTAGGATGGGGGACTCCCAACAATGAGCAGTTCTTC. Translating gives CASSVGWGTPNNEQFF.

This clone occurred once. The V gene is TRBV30, the J gene TRBJ2-5; 10 positions agree with TRBD2. Trimming removed 3 bases from V and 2 bases from J; junction bases left unmatched: 6. The CDR3 is made up of 15 amino acids. Per the germline V gene, CDR1 is GTSNPN and CDR2 is SVGIG (reference sequence). CDR3 sequence reads: CAWSPASGRQETQYF. CDR3 coding DNA: TGTGCCTGGAGCCCGGCTAGCGGGAGACAAGAGACCCAGTACTTC.

The rearrangement joins TRBV13 to TRBJ1-2; D call uncertain. Trimming took 1 base from V and 8 from J, leaving 11 bases between them. Germline values: CDR1 PRHDT, CDR2 FYEKMQ (reference sequence). CDR3 length: 13 amino acids. The CDR3 DNA reads TGTGCCAGCAGCTTAGTTGGCCTCAGGGGCTACACCTTC. Its protein product is CASSLVGLRGYTF.

The chain is built from TRBV27 and TRBJ1-2; D perhaps matches TRBD1 (5 bases). The CDR3 loop spans 15 amino acids. Germline CDR1 reads MNHEY; CDR2 reads SMNVEV (reference sequence). V was clipped by 7 bases and J by 8 bases, with 23 bases between them. The CDR3 here is CASKNTAFGGGGYTF. The CDR3 DNA is TGTGCCAGCAAGAATACCGCTTTTGGGGGAGGGGGCTACACCTTC.

The CDR3 loop is CASSLLPSQGYGNTIYF. The CDR3 nucleotides are TGCGCCAGCAGCTTGCTCCCATCCCAGGGATACGGAAACACCATATATTTT. The rearrangement links TRBV5-1 to TRBJ1-3; maybe TRBD1 (5 bases). Germline V gene data show CDR1 as SGHRS and CDR2 as YFSETQ. V was cut by 1 base and J by 4 bases, with 18 bases left in between. The length of the CDR3 is 17 residues.

The chain employs TRBV11-1 and TRBJ2-1, with 8 bases that match TRBD2. CDR1 and CDR2 from the germline V gene are SGHAT and FQDESV (reference sequence). The CDR3 consists of 15 residues. V lost 3 bases, J lost 7 bases, and 8 bases stayed unmatched. CDR3 protein: CASSFGTRRRNEQFF. DNA of the CDR3: TGTGCCAGCAGCTTTGGGACTAGAAGGCGGAATGAGCAGTTCTTC.

The chain has TRBV18 and TRBJ1-2; D may be TRBD1 (5 bases). Germline loops: CDR1 KGHSH, CDR2 LQKENI. V was pared by 2 bases and J by 3 bases, with 16 bases between. The CDR3 covers 16 residues. CDR3 sequence reads: CASSPMEGTVHYGYTF. CDR3 coding DNA: TGTGCCAGCTCACCAATGGAAGGGACGGTACACTATGGCTACACCTTC.

The CDR3 DNA reads as TGCGCCAGCAGTTCGTACCGGGGTCCCAATGAGCAGTTCTTC. Translating it yields CASSSYRGPNEQFF. V is TRBV23-1 and J is TRBJ2-1, with D tentatively TRBD2 (5 bases). TRBV23-1 has ORF status, its function being uncertain. V dropped 5 bases and J dropped 6 bases, with 14 bases sitting between them. The CDR3 runs to 14 residues.

This clone was observed once. The V call is TRBV6-1, the J call TRBJ2-7, with TRBD1 matching over 7 bases. Germline V gene data show CDR1 as MNHNS and CDR2 as SASEGT. The CDR3 is made up of 13 amino acids. The V gene end was trimmed by 5 bases and the J gene end by 5 bases; junction bases not matched to a gene: 6. In nucleotides, the CDR3 is TGTGCCAGCAGTTGGGGACAGCGCGACGAGCAGTACTTC. It specifies CASSWGQRDEQYF.

The chain is built from TRBV19 and TRBJ2-1; no firm D call. V lost 6 bases, J lost 5 bases, and 17 bases lay in between. The germline CDR1 and CDR2 sequences are LNHDA and SQIVND (reference sequence). CDR3 length equals 15 residues. The CDR3 coding sequence is TGTGCCAGTAGGTCGACGCTTCTAGGGCACAATGAGCAGTTCTTC. Its translation: CASRSTLLGHNEQFF.

The V call is TRBV27, the J call TRBJ2-1, with 7 bases fitting TRBD2. The trim removed 5 bases at V and 0 bases at J, leaving 13 bases unmatched. Germline lookup yields CDR1 MNHEY and CDR2 SMNVEV (reference sequence). This CDR3 is built from 18 residues. In nucleotides, the CDR3 is TGTGCCAGCAGTCCACGTCTACTAGCGCGGAGCTCCTACAATGAGCAGTTCTTC. Amino acids: CASSPRLLARSSYNEQFF.

This clone was recorded once. The rearrangement links TRBV25-1 to TRBJ1-3, with D unresolved. V lost 2 bases to trimming and J lost 8 bases, with 10 bases between them. CDR3 length equals 13 residues. Germline values: CDR1 MGHDK, CDR2 SYGVNS. The CDR3 reads CASSEGKRHTIYF. CDR3 nucleotide sequence: TGTGCCAGCAGTGAAGGGAAGCGGCACACCATATATTTT. The whole variable domain, filled in from reference TRBV25-1 and TRBJ1-3, reads EADIYQTPRYLVIGTGKKITLECSQTMGHDKMYWYQQDPGMELHLIHYSYGVNSTEKGDLSSESTVSRIRTEHFPLTLESARPSHTSQYLCASSEGKRHTIYFGEGSWLTVV.

V gene TRBV28 combines with J gene TRBJ2-7, with 7 bases matching TRBD2. J lost 6 bases, V lost 6 bases, and 11 bases had no gene match. Germline V CDR1 and CDR2: MDHEN, SYDVKM. The CDR3 runs to 14 residues. The CDR3 reads CASSRRGGVGEQYF. DNA of the CDR3: TGTGCCAGCAGCCGAAGGGGAGGGGTAGGCGAGCAGTACTTC.

This chain links TRBV5-1 with TRBJ2-7, with 10 positions matching TRBD1. V lost 0 bases and J lost 6; bases outside the gene matches: 9. Germline assignment: CDR1 SGHRS and CDR2 YFSETQ. CDR3 size: 16 residues. The CDR3 loop is CASSLAVGTGVPEQYF. The CDR3 nucleotides are TGCGCCAGCAGCTTGGCCGTGGGGACAGGGGTACCCGAGCAGTACTTC.

The chain joins TRBV27 to TRBJ1-3; 8 bases fit TRBD1. The germline CDR1 and CDR2 sequences are MNHEY and SMNVEV (reference sequence). With V trimmed by 4 bases and J by 2 bases, 7 bases remained unmatched. The CDR3 totals 16 residues. DNA for the CDR3: TGTGCCAGCAGTTACGGACAGGGTCACGCTGGAAACACCATATATTTT. The encoded protein is CASSYGQGHAGNTIYF.

This clone was detected a few times. The rearrangement joins TRBV7-9 to TRBJ2-1; D uncertain. CDR3 length: 15 amino acids. The ends were cut back, 4 bases at V and 0 bases at J, with 10 bases in the middle. Germline-derived CDR1 and CDR2 are SEHNR and FQNEAQ (reference sequence). The CDR3, as DNA: TGTGCCAGCAGCTCATGGGTGAGCTCCTACAATGAGCAGTTCTTC. As protein: CASSSWVSSYNEQFF.